Included here is one T cell receptor (beta chain) sequence, with context. This CDR3 spans 16 amino acids. The germline CDR1 and CDR2 sequences are SGHRS and YFSETQ. J was trimmed by 6 bases and V by 3 bases; bases with no gene match: 8. These data are taken from a study of technical replicates of blood from a handful of donors. Method: immunoSEQ multiplex PCR; TCRdb's copy keeps in-frame clones and lacks some. In the table there are tens of thousands of clones, 80% to 95% of which are singletons. This chain links TRBV5-1 with TRBJ2-3, with 12 bases identical to TRBD2. The TCR comes from a human donor in good health. The specimen sequenced was T cells isolated from PBMCs. CDR3 nucleotide sequence: TGCGCCAGCAGCTCATCCGGGACTAGCGGGCTGGATACGCAGTATTTT. It encodes CASSSSGTSGLDTQYF.